This is a list of T cell receptor beta chains from one sample in a study of blood T cell repertoires in COVID-19. Only in-frame clones appear in the TCRdb table, and some are missing; sequencing was by immunoSEQ multiplex PCR. In the table there are about 70,000 clones, around 91% of which are singletons. Source material: peripheral blood. The receptors shown here come from a human donor in a cohort sampled during active COVID-19. The CDR3 runs from the conserved cysteine through the conserved F or W. The order of the fields is D gene, J gene, V gene, clone size, CDR3 length, CDR3 DNA, CDR3 protein. The D gene is left open where the match is weak. The size entry is marked missing in some rows and otherwise reads once, few, many or a size class.

>-|TRBJ1-2|TRBV3-1/TRBV3-2|-|16
TGTGCCAGCAGCCCCGACCCTTGGACGGGGAACTATGGCTACACCTTC
CASSPDPWTGNYGYTF
>-|TRBJ1-6|TRBV23-1|-|11
TGCGCCAGCACTTTCAATTCACCCCTCCACTTT
CASTFNSPLHF
>TRBD1|TRBJ1-3|TRBV6-6|once|16
TGTGCCAGCAGGAACAGGGGGTCGGAGGCTGGAAACACCATATATTTT
CASRNRGSEAGNTIYF
>-|TRBJ2-7|TRBV6-5|-|14
TGTGCCAGCAGTTACTCCAGGGGCCCCTACGAGCAGTACTTC
CASSYSRGPYEQYF
>-|TRBJ2-7|TRBV5-1|-|15
TGCGCCAGCAGCTTTGCATCAGGAAACTCCTACGAGCAGTACTTC
CASSFASGNSYEQYF
>TRBD2|TRBJ2-5|TRBV4-2|-|16
TGTGCCAGCAGCGTTCTAGCGGGGCTTTCTCAAGAGACCCAGTACTTC
CASSVLAGLSQETQYF
>-|TRBJ1-1|TRBV21-1|-|15
TGTGCCAGCGGCGGGGACCGACTATTGGCCACTGAAGCTTTCTTT
CASGGDRLLATEAFF
>TRBD1|TRBJ2-7|TRBV28|-|16
TGTGCCAGCAGTGACAGGGGGCCCGCATTAATCCACGAGCAGTACTTC
CASSDRGPALIHEQYF
>-|TRBJ1-2|TRBV10-3|once|14
TGTGCCATCAAAGAGACAGTAACCCGATATGGCTACACCTTC
CAIKETVTRYGYTF
>-|TRBJ1-2|TRBV6-1|-|14
TGTGCCAGCAGTGAGGGCCCGGCCAGCTATGGCTACACCTTC
CASSEGPASYGYTF
>-|TRBJ1-3|TRBV14|-|13
TGTGCCAGCAGCCGTTCTAGGGGAAACACCATATATTTT
CASSRSRGNTIYF
>-|TRBJ2-3|TRBV19|-|15
TGTGCCAGTAGTCGAGCGGACAGCAGCACAGATACGCAGTATTTT
CASSRADSSTDTQYF
>-|TRBJ1-1|TRBV4-2|-|14
TGTGCCAGCAGCCAAGGAGGAGGAGACACTGAAGCTTTCTTT
CASSQGGGDTEAFF
>TRBD2|TRBJ2-3|TRBV5-1|-|16
TGCGCCAGCAGCTCTTATAGCGGGGGGGCCGGAGATACGCAGTATTTT
CASSSYSGGAGDTQYF
>-|TRBJ1-4|TRBV6-6|-|14
TGTGCCAGCAGCTACGGGGGGGACCGGGAAAAACTGTTTTTT
CASSYGGDREKLFF
>-|TRBJ2-7|TRBV5-1|-|18
TGCGCCAGCAGCCCTGGTGAGAACCCCCAAGTCGTTGGCTACGAGCAGTACTTC
CASSPGENPQVVGYEQYF
>-|TRBJ1-4|TRBV7-8|once|15
TGTGCCAGCAGCTTAGCTCGGGTCCCCGGAGAAAAACTGTTTTTT
CASSLARVPGEKLFF
>TRBD1|TRBJ1-1|TRBV30|-|13
TGTGCCTGGAGTGTCAGGGGGGACACTGAAGCTTTCTTT
CAWSVRGDTEAFF
>-|TRBJ2-3|TRBV9|-|17
TGTGCCAGCAGGGGGTCCGAACAGGGAGGGCCCACAGATACGCAGTATTTT
CASRGSEQGGPTDTQYF
>TRBD1|TRBJ1-5|TRBV2|-|14
TGTGCCAGCAGTGAAGTGGACAGGGATCAGCCCCAGCATTTT
CASSEVDRDQPQHF
>-|TRBJ1-5|TRBV4-3|-|15
TGCGCCAGCAGCCAAGATACAGGTTCCAATCAGCCCCAGCATTTT
CASSQDTGSNQPQHF
>TRBD1|TRBJ2-7|TRBV6-5|-|15
TGTGCCAGCAGTTATCGGGACAGGGGGCACTACGAGCAGTACTTC
CASSYRDRGHYEQYF
>TRBD2|TRBJ2-2|TRBV2|-|16
TGTGCCAGCAGTGAATTGGGACTAGCGAGCACCGGGGAGCTGTTTTTT
CASSELGLASTGELFF
>TRBD1|TRBJ2-2|TRBV2|-|16
TGTGCCAGCGGGGAAGTTTGGACAGGGGGCAACAGGGAGCTGTTTTTT
CASGEVWTGGNRELFF
>-|TRBJ2-7|TRBV10-3|-|15
TGTGCCATCAGTGAGTCCGCACAGCACCCCTACGAGCAGTACTTC
CAISESAQHPYEQYF
>TRBD1|TRBJ1-1|TRBV7-8|-|15
TGTGCCAGCTCAAAGACAGGGGCCAGGAACACTGAAGCTTTCTTT
CASSKTGARNTEAFF
>TRBD1|TRBJ2-7|TRBV19|-|17
TGTGCCAGTAGTATCGCAGGGGGACGAGGGCCCGCCTACGAGCAGTACTTC
CASSIAGGRGPAYEQYF
>-|TRBJ2-2|TRBV11-2|few|20
TGTGCCAGCAGCTTAGATAAGGTGGACAGCATACGGTCGAACACCGGGGAGCTGTTTTTT
CASSLDKVDSIRSNTGELFF
>-|TRBJ2-7|TRBV5-1|once|13
TGCGCCAGCAGCTTGGACGGGGACTACGAGCAGTACTTC
CASSLDGDYEQYF
>TRBD1|TRBJ1-5|TRBV24-1|-|16
TGTGCCACCAGTGGACAGGGGAGATATAGCAATCAGCCCCAGCATTTT
CATSGQGRYSNQPQHF
>TRBD1|TRBJ1-1|TRBV4-1|-|18
TGCGCCAGCAGCCGCACCGGGACAGGGGGCCTCATGAACACTGAAGCTTTCTTT
CASSRTGTGGLMNTEAFF
>TRBD2|TRBJ2-1|TRBV7-6|-|15
TGTGCCAGCAGAAGCGCGGGGGGGCCTTACAATGAGCAGTTCTTC
CASRSAGGPYNEQFF
>TRBD1|TRBJ1-2|TRBV4-3|-|13
TGCGCCAGCAGCCAAACCACAGGGGATGGCTACACCTTC
CASSQTTGDGYTF
>-|TRBJ1-1|TRBV5-4|-|14
TGTGCCAGCAGCGGTCCCGGGGTGAACACTGAAGCTTTCTTT
CASSGPGVNTEAFF
>-|TRBJ2-7|TRBV7-2|-|12
TGTGCCAGCAGCCCCAGTCGATACGAGCAGTACTTC
CASSPSRYEQYF
>-|TRBJ2-4|TRBV7-8|-|15
TGTGCCAGCAGCCTAGCGACAGGATTGGGAAACATTCAGTACTTC
CASSLATGLGNIQYF
>TRBD1|TRBJ2-7|TRBV7-8|medium-sized|14
TGTGCCAGCAGCTCCACGGGACAGAGCTACGAGCAGTACTTC
CASSSTGQSYEQYF
>-|TRBJ1-2|TRBV27|-|13
TGTGCCAGCAGTTCACAGGGTCTCCGGGGCTACACCTTC
CASSSQGLRGYTF
>-|TRBJ2-7|TRBV7-9|once|14
TGTGCCAGCAGCCCCTCGGGGGAAATCTACGAGCAGTACTTC
CASSPSGEIYEQYF
>TRBD1|TRBJ2-7|TRBV19|-|15
TGTGCCAGTAGTGCCCCGGGACAGGGGGCGCCCGAGCAGTACTTC
CASSAPGQGAPEQYF
>-|TRBJ1-6|TRBV9|-|15
TGTGCCAGCAGCGTAGGGACAGAGTGGGGTTCACCCCTCCACTTT
CASSVGTEWGSPLHF
>-|TRBJ1-1|TRBV3-1/TRBV3-2|-|12
TGTGCCAGCACCGGGGGGGGGACCAAAGCTTTCTTT
CASTGGGTKAFF
>TRBD1|TRBJ1-2|TRBV4-2|-|16
TGTGCCAGCAGCCAACACACTGGGACAGGGGTAGATGGCTACACCTTC
CASSQHTGTGVDGYTF
>TRBD1|TRBJ1-2|TRBV5-1|-|14
TGCGCCAGCAGCGACGAAGGGGGCGTATCTGGCTACACCTTC
CASSDEGGVSGYTF
>TRBD1|TRBJ1-6|TRBV19|-|16
TGTGCCAGTAGTATGTGGGACAGGAAGAATAATTCACCCCTCCACTTT
CASSMWDRKNNSPLHF
>TRBD1|TRBJ2-7|TRBV5-1|-|14
TGCGCCAGCAGCCTAGACAGGGGGCCCTACGAGCAGTACTTC
CASSLDRGPYEQYF